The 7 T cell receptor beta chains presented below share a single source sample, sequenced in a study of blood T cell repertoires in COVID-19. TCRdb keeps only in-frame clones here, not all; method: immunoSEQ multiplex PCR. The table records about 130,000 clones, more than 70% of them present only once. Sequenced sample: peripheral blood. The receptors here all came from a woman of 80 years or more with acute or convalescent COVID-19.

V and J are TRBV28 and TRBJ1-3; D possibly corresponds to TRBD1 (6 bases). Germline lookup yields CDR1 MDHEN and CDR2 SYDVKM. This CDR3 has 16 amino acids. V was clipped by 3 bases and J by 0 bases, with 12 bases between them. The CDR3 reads CASSFFRDNSGNTIYF. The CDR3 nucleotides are TGTGCCAGCAGTTTCTTCCGGGACAACTCTGGAAACACCATATATTTT.

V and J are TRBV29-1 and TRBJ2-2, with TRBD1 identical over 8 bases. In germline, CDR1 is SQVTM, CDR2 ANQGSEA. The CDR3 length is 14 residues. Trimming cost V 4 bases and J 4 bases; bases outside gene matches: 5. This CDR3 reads CSVGRQGITGELFF. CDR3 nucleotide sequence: TGCAGCGTTGGGCGACAGGGGATCACCGGGGAGCTGTTTTTT.

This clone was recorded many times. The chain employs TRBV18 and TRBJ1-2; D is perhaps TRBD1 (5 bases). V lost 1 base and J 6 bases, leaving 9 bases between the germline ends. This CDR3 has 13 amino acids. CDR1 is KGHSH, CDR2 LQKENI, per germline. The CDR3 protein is CASSPRAGNGYTF. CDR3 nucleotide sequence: TGTGCCAGCTCACCACGGGCAGGGAATGGCTACACCTTC.

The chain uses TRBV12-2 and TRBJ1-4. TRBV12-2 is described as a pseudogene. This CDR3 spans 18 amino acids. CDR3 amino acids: CASRFWAGRDGTNEKLFF. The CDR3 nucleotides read TGTGCAAGTCGCTTCTGGGCAGGGAGGGATGGAACTAATGAAAAACTGTTTTTT.

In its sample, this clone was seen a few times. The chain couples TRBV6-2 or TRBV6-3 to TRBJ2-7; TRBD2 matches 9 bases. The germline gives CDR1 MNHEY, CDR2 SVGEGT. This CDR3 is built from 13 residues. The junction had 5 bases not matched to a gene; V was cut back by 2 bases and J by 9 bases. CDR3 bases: TGTGCCAGCAGTTACCAGGGGACTAGCTGGCAGTACTTC. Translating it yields CASSYQGTSWQYF.

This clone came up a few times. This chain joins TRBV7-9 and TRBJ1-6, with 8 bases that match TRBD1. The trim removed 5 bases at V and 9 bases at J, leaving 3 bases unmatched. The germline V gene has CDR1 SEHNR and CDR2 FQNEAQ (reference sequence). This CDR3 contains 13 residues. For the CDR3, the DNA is TGTGCCAGCAGCCAAGACAGGGGTTCACCCCTCCACTTT. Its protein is CASSQDRGSPLHF.

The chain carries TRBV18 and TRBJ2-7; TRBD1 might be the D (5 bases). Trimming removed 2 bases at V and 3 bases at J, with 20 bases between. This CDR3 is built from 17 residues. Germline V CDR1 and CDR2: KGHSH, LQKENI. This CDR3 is CASSPGVGIRQIYEQYF. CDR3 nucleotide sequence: TGTGCCAGCTCACCAGGGGTAGGGATAAGACAGATCTACGAGCAGTACTTC. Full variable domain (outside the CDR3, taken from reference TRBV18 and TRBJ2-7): NAGVMQNPRHLVRRRGQEARLRCSPMKGHSHVYWYRQLPEEGLKFMVYLQKENIIDESGMPKERFSAEFPKEGPSILRIQQVVRGDSAAYFCASSPGVGIRQIYEQYFGPGTRLTVT.